Each of the 28 T cell receptor beta chains below was sequenced from the same sample in a study of control samples from healthy donors and cancer patients. Libraries were prepared by immunoSEQ multiplex PCR; TCRdb keeps only in-frame clonotypes and omits some of them. The sample records approximately 46,000 clones, more than 80% being singletons. Specimen: PBMCs. The receptors originated from a man aged 25 to 40 with colorectal cancer.

The CDR3 is CASSHTGTEAFF. DNA of the CDR3: TGTGCCAGCAGCCACACAGGGACAGAAGCTTTCTTT. This chain connects TRBV14 to TRBJ1-1; possibly TRBD1 for D (6 bases). The CDR3 loop spans 12 amino acids. Trimming took off 3 bases at V and 8 bases at J, with 10 bases between the two ends. Germline CDR1 and CDR2: SGHDN and FVKESK.

The rearrangement joins TRBV5-1 to TRBJ2-7; perhaps TRBD1 as D (5 bases). The CDR3 is 14 amino acids. Trimming pared 1 base from V and 3 bases from J, leaving 11 bases between. Germline assignment: CDR1 SGHRS and CDR2 YFSETQ. DNA of the CDR3: TGCGCCAGCAGCTTGCGAGGCAGGGACTACGAGCAGTACTTC. It translates to CASSLRGRDYEQYF. Full variable domain (outside the CDR3, taken from reference TRBV5-1 and TRBJ2-7): KAGVTQTPRYLIKTRGQQVTLSCSPISGHRSVSWYQQTPGQGLQFLFEYFSETQRNKGNFPGRFSGRQFSNSRSEMNVSTLELGDSALYLCASSLRGRDYEQYFGPGTRLTVT.

V gene TRBV7-9 combines with J gene TRBJ1-6; D perhaps matches TRBD1 (5 bases). There are 14 residues in the CDR3. Per germline, CDR1 SEHNR and CDR2 FQNEAQ (reference sequence). Trimming took 4 bases from V and 12 from J, leaving 16 bases between them. CDR3: CASSSQGIIIPLHF. CDR3 nucleotide sequence: TGTGCCAGCAGCTCCCAGGGTATTATCATACCCCTCCACTTT.

The CDR3 region has the DNA TGCGCCAGCAGCCCGAAGACTAGCGGGGGCCCGGGGGGGGCGCAGTATTTT. Translated: CASSPKTSGGPGGAQYF. The V and J genes are TRBV4-3 and TRBJ2-3, with TRBD2 identical over 12 bases. This CDR3 contains 17 residues. Germline values: CDR1 LGHNA, CDR2 YSLEER. V lost 4 bases, J lost 10 bases, and 15 bases stayed unmatched.

V is TRBV4-3 and J is TRBJ2-7; 7 bases align to TRBD1. V lost 4 bases to trimming and J lost 1 base; unmatched junction nucleotides: 10. Germline V gene sequence: CDR1 LGHNA, CDR2 YSLEER. The CDR3 sequence is 16 residues long. The CDR3 DNA sequence: TGCGCCAGCAGCCCCGGCCCAGCGACAGGGTCCTACGAGCAGTACTTC. It translates to CASSPGPATGSYEQYF.

The rearrangement links TRBV7-2 to TRBJ1-5; D may be TRBD1 (5 bases). The germline V gene encodes CDR1 SGHTA and CDR2 FQGNSA. Deletions cut 4 bases from V and 3 bases from J, with 10 bases between. The CDR3 runs to 14 residues. The CDR3 DNA reads as TGTGCCAGCAGCTCATACAGGAACAATCAGCCCCAGCATTTT. Its translation is CASSSYRNNQPQHF.

This clone has only one observation. This sequence joins TRBV7-9 and TRBJ1-6; tentatively, D is TRBD1 (5 bases). This CDR3 is 13 amino acids long. V shed 5 bases and J shed 11 bases, with 13 bases lying between them. Germline-derived CDR1 and CDR2 are SEHNR and FQNEAQ (reference sequence). In nucleotides, the CDR3 is TGTGCCAGCAGCAGGGGAGGGGTAGCACCCCTCCACTTT. Amino acid sequence: CASSRGGVAPLHF.

The rearrangement links TRBV30 to TRBJ1-1, with unresolved D. The CDR3 is made up of 14 amino acids. Germline CDR1 is GTSNPN and CDR2 is SVGIG (reference sequence). V lost 0 bases to trimming and J lost 3 bases, with 11 bases between them. CDR3 loop: CAWSVLPEDTEAFF. As DNA, the CDR3 is TGTGCCTGGAGTGTATTACCGGAGGACACTGAAGCTTTCTTT.

The chain employs TRBV2 and TRBJ1-1; 9 bases fit TRBD1. The CDR3 consists of 16 residues. The junction had 10 bases not matched to a gene; V was cut back by 7 bases and J by 1 base. From germline, CDR1 is SNHLY and CDR2 FYNNEI. The CDR3 DNA is TGTGCCAGCAAGGTCCCGGGACAGGGTTCGAACACTGAAGCTTTCTTT. As protein: CASKVPGQGSNTEAFF. The full variable domain, its missing parts supplied by reference TRBV2 and TRBJ1-1, is EPEVTQTPSHQVTQMGQEVILRCVPISNHLYFYWYRQILGQKVEFLVSFYNNEISEKSEIFDDQFSVERPDGSNFTLKIRSTKLEDSAMYFCASKVPGQGSNTEAFFGQGTRLTVV.

This sequence joins TRBV9 and TRBJ1-2; D ambiguous. With 4 bases removed from V and 0 bases from J, the gap between germline ends came to 16 bases. The germline gives CDR1 SGDLS, CDR2 YYNGEE. The CDR3 is 16 residues long. The chain's CDR3 is CASSPPDGLPNYGYTF. CDR3 coding DNA: TGTGCCAGCAGCCCGCCGGACGGTCTGCCTAACTATGGCTACACCTTC.

As DNA, the CDR3 is TGTGCCAGCAGTTACGTCTCGGGGACAGGGGATAGTTGGGGGGGCGAATACGAGCAGTACGTC. Translating it yields CASSYVSGTGDSWGGEYEQYV. The chain is built from TRBV6-2 or TRBV6-3 and TRBJ2-7, with TRBD1 matching over 10 bases. V lost 2 bases to trimming and J lost 4 bases; unmatched junction nucleotides: 23. This CDR3 is built from 21 residues. Germline-derived CDR1 and CDR2 are MNHEY and SVGEGT.

The V gene is TRBV3-1 (or the pseudogene TRBV3-2), the J gene TRBJ2-7; perhaps D is TRBD1 or TRBD2 (6 bases each). This CDR3 comprises 17 residues. The ends were cut back, 0 bases at V and 1 base at J, with 16 bases in the middle. CDR1 and CDR2 from the germline V gene are LGHDT and YNNKEL (reference sequence). The DNA for the CDR3 is TGTGCCAGCAGCCAAGATTACTGGGGGGACATATCCTACGAGCAGTACTTC. This translates into CASSQDYWGDISYEQYF.

The chain is built from TRBV7-6 and TRBJ2-2; TRBD2 matches at 10 bases. This CDR3 has 18 amino acids. CDR1 and CDR2 (germline): SGHVS, FNYEAQ. V lost 5 bases, J lost 4 bases, and 13 bases stayed unmatched. As DNA, the CDR3 is TGTGCCAGCAGCCCCAGAACCTTAGCGGGGGGCCCCACCGGGGAGCTGTTTTTT. Amino acids: CASSPRTLAGGPTGELFF.

This clone was recorded a few times. The V gene is TRBV2, the J gene TRBJ1-6, with 7 bases that match TRBD1. The CDR3 totals 14 residues. Trimming took 4 bases from V and 13 from J; bases not matched to a gene: 10. Germline V lookup: CDR1 SNHLY, CDR2 FYNNEI. CDR3 bases: TGTGCCAGCAGTGGGGAGACAGGGACGGGCCCCCTCCACTTT. Its protein product is CASSGETGTGPLHF.

The J gene is TRBJ1-5, the V gene TRBV6-1; no clear D gene. Trimming left V 1 base short and J 13 bases short, with 8 bases between. CDR3 size: 11 residues. Germline assignment: CDR1 MNHNS and CDR2 SASEGT. CDR3 amino acids: CASSEGLGQHF. CDR3 in DNA: TGTGCCAGCAGTGAAGGGTTGGGGCAGCATTTT.

The chain combines TRBV9 with TRBJ2-1; 8 bases agree with TRBD1. Germline V gene sequence: CDR1 SGDLS, CDR2 YYNGEE. The CDR3 is made up of 15 amino acids. V lost 0 bases, J lost 7 bases, and 6 bases stayed unmatched. CDR3 coding DNA: TGTGCCAGCAGCGTAGCTGGGACAGGTTTGAATGAGCAGTTCTTC. Its translation: CASSVAGTGLNEQFF.

This chain uses TRBV6-2 or TRBV6-3 with TRBJ1-2; 10 bases fit TRBD1. This CDR3 is built from 15 residues. Germline CDR1 is MNHEY and CDR2 is SVGEGT. Losses at the gene ends were 3 bases for V and 6 bases for J; bases not matched to a gene: 7. The DNA of the CDR3 is TGTGCCAGCAGTTATTCGACCGGGACAGGGGATGGCTACACCTTC. Translated: CASSYSTGTGDGYTF.

This chain connects TRBV19 to TRBJ1-5; D uncertain. The CDR3 loop spans 15 amino acids. CDR1 LNHDA and CDR2 SQIVND come from the germline V gene (reference sequence). V was shortened by 5 bases and J by 0 bases, with 11 bases between the two germline ends. CDR3 bases: TGTGCCAGTAGTGGTGGGGTTAATAGCAATCAGCCCCAGCATTTT. Encoded protein: CASSGGVNSNQPQHF.

A few counts support this clone. The V and J genes are TRBV6-5 and TRBJ2-2; D remains ambiguous. V was cut by 6 bases and J by 3 bases, with 11 bases left in between. The CDR3 contains 14 residues. The germline gives CDR1 MNHEY, CDR2 SVGAGI. CDR3 DNA sequence: TGTGCCAGCAGGGGGATGGGTTACACCGGGGAGCTGTTTTTT. Amino acids: CASRGMGYTGELFF.

The gene calls are TRBV5-1 and TRBJ1-2; a possible D gene is TRBD1 (5 bases). This CDR3 has 14 residues. V was clipped by 0 bases and J by 7 bases, with 13 bases between them. Germline V gene lookup returns CDR1 SGHRS and CDR2 YFSETQ. CDR3 in DNA: TGCGCCAGCAGCTTGGGACAGTCCTGGGGTGGCTACACCTTC. This encodes CASSLGQSWGGYTF.

This chain links TRBV12-3 or TRBV12-4 with TRBJ1-5; D call uncertain. The CDR3 runs to 12 residues. The V gene lost 5 bases and the J gene lost 13 bases, with 15 bases spanning the gap. CDR3 amino acids: CASSSSGPPQHF. The CDR3 coding sequence is TGTGCCAGCAGTAGCTCCGGACCCCCGCAGCATTTT.

The chain is built from TRBV7-2 and TRBJ2-2; weak D call: TRBD2 (5 bases). The CDR3 totals 18 residues. V lost 5 bases and J lost 5, with 24 bases in between. CDR1 and CDR2 (germline): SGHTA, FQGNSA. The CDR3 is CASSPRVGSPGRTGELFF. Here the CDR3 DNA reads TGTGCCAGCAGCCCCCGTGTGGGGAGCCCCGGGCGGACCGGGGAGCTGTTTTTT.

This clone was seen a single time. The rearrangement uses TRBV5-4 and TRBJ2-2, with D perhaps assigned TRBD1 or TRBD2 (6 bases each). CDR1 is SGHNT and CDR2 is YYREEE in the germline V gene (reference sequence). This CDR3 is built from 15 residues. V was cut by 4 bases and J by 8 bases, with 18 bases left in between. CDR3: CASSPDGGNRGELFF. The CDR3 DNA reads TGTGCCAGCAGCCCGGACGGGGGCAATAGGGGGGAGCTGTTTTTT.

J is TRBJ1-4 and V is TRBV7-9; 7 positions agree with TRBD1. The CDR3 loop spans 19 amino acids. Germline CDR1 and CDR2: SEHNR and FQNEAQ (reference sequence). The V gene end was trimmed by 5 bases and the J gene end by 7 bases; junction bases not matched to a gene: 22. CDR3 DNA sequence: TGTGCCAGCAGCCCCACGGTACTGGGACAGCGTATCGGGTTTGAAAAACTGTTTTTT. This encodes CASSPTVLGQRIGFEKLFF.

The rearrangement uses TRBV5-1 and TRBJ1-1, with TRBD1 matching over 7 bases. The CDR3 is made up of 17 amino acids. Germline lookup yields CDR1 SGHRS and CDR2 YFSETQ. The V segment lost 3 bases and the J segment 5 bases; nucleotides outside the gene matches: 16. The CDR3 nucleotides read TGCGCCAGCAGCTCCAACCCCGTCGGGGGCAGGGGGACTGAAGCTTTCTTT. Translated, it gives CASSSNPVGGRGTEAFF.

The V gene is TRBV4-2, the J gene TRBJ2-7; D remains ambiguous. The V end lost 2 bases, the J end lost 9 bases, and 14 bases lay between the germline ends. The CDR3 length is 13 residues. Germline V CDR1 and CDR2: LGHNA, YNFKEQ. CDR3 region: CASSQNQVIGQYF. The CDR3 DNA follows: TGTGCCAGCAGCCAAAATCAGGTCATTGGGCAGTACTTC.

The chain carries TRBV9 and TRBJ1-1; weak D call: TRBD1 (6 bases). This CDR3 comprises 15 residues. The V end was cut by 0 bases, the J end by 2 bases, with 11 bases between. Germline V lookup: CDR1 SGDLS, CDR2 YYNGEE. This CDR3 is CASSVVPGVNTEAFF. The CDR3, as DNA: TGTGCCAGCAGCGTAGTGCCAGGGGTAAACACTGAAGCTTTCTTT.

The rearrangement links TRBV7-9 to TRBJ1-1, with 8 nucleotides matching TRBD1. The V segment lost 5 bases and the J segment 3 bases; nucleotides outside the gene matches: 5. Looked up from germline, CDR1 is SEHNR and CDR2 is FQNEAQ (reference sequence). The CDR3 is 14 residues long. The CDR3 DNA is TGTGCCAGCAGCAACAGGGGGTACGACACTGAAGCTTTCTTT. As protein: CASSNRGYDTEAFF.